This is a list of T cell receptor beta chains from one sample in a study of cytomegalovirus exposure and HLA in healthy donors. The method was immunoSEQ multiplex PCR; TCRdb's version includes in-frame clones alone and lacks a portion of them. The data contain some 200,000 clones, 70% of them singletons. The sequenced sample was PBMCs. The receptors originated from a man between 40 and 49 years old in good health and CMV-seropositive. The CDR3 runs from the conserved cysteine through the conserved F or W. The D gene is left open where the match is weak. Clone size is not always given. Where it is, it says once, few, many or a class for expanded clones.

clone_size: .
j_call: TRBJ1-4
cdr3_length: 16
v_call: TRBV5-4
d_call: TRBD1
cdr3_nt: TGTGCCAGCAGCTCATACAGGGGGGCTGAGAGAGAAAAACTGTTTTTT
cdr3_aa: CASSSYRGAEREKLFF

clone_size: .
j_call: TRBJ2-1
cdr3_length: 13
v_call: TRBV27
d_call: .
cdr3_nt: TGTGCCAGCAGAGCGTTAGGGGACAATGAGCAGTTCTTC
cdr3_aa: CASRALGDNEQFF

clone_size: few
j_call: TRBJ2-1
cdr3_length: 12
v_call: TRBV11-3
d_call: TRBD1
cdr3_nt: TGTGCCAGCAGCCAGGGGGCACTGGATTTGTTCTTC
cdr3_aa: CASSQGALDLFF

clone_size: .
j_call: TRBJ1-5
cdr3_length: 14
v_call: TRBV28
d_call: .
cdr3_nt: TGTGCCGGAGCGCAGGCCCGCGGGAAGGAGCCCCAGCATTTT
cdr3_aa: CAGAQARGKEPQHF

clone_size: .
j_call: TRBJ2-3
cdr3_length: 14
v_call: TRBV4-1
d_call: .
cdr3_nt: TGCGCCAGCAGCCAGTTCCCTAACACAGATACGCAGTATTTT
cdr3_aa: CASSQFPNTDTQYF

clone_size: .
j_call: TRBJ1-4
cdr3_length: 14
v_call: TRBV5-1
d_call: .
cdr3_nt: TGCGCCAGCAGCTTGGACAGGGTCGATGAAAAACTGTTTTTT
cdr3_aa: CASSLDRVDEKLFF

clone_size: .
j_call: TRBJ2-5
cdr3_length: 13
v_call: TRBV7-7
d_call: .
cdr3_nt: TGTGCCAGCAGCTTACCGGGGGAAGAGACCCAGTACTTC
cdr3_aa: CASSLPGEETQYF

clone_size: .
j_call: TRBJ1-5
cdr3_length: 14
v_call: TRBV5-5
d_call: TRBD1
cdr3_nt: TGTGCCAGCAGCTTGGTCCAGGGGGATCAGCCCCAGCATTTT
cdr3_aa: CASSLVQGDQPQHF

clone_size: .
j_call: TRBJ1-6
cdr3_length: 12
v_call: TRBV5-1
d_call: .
cdr3_nt: TGCGCCAGCAGCTTGACGGGTTCACCCCTCCACTTT
cdr3_aa: CASSLTGSPLHF

clone_size: few
j_call: TRBJ1-1
cdr3_length: 12
v_call: TRBV2
d_call: .
cdr3_nt: TGTGCCAGCAGTGAGACCGCCTTCAGGGCTTTCTTT
cdr3_aa: CASSETAFRAFF

clone_size: once
j_call: TRBJ1-1
cdr3_length: 16
v_call: TRBV6-5
d_call: TRBD1
cdr3_nt: TGTGCCAGCAGTTACTCCCCCCGACAGGGTAACACTGAAGCTTTCTTT
cdr3_aa: CASSYSPRQGNTEAFF

clone_size: .
j_call: TRBJ1-1
cdr3_length: 13
v_call: TRBV18
d_call: TRBD1
cdr3_nt: TGTGCCAGCTCGCGTCCAGGGGGGACTGAAGCTTTCTTT
cdr3_aa: CASSRPGGTEAFF

clone_size: .
j_call: TRBJ2-7
cdr3_length: 16
v_call: TRBV19
d_call: TRBD1
cdr3_nt: TGTGCCAGTAGTATGGGGTTTCAGGGGGCGCATTACGAGCAGTACTTC
cdr3_aa: CASSMGFQGAHYEQYF

clone_size: .
j_call: TRBJ2-1
cdr3_length: 17
v_call: TRBV18
d_call: .
cdr3_nt: TGTGCCAGCTCACCTCGTGGACTAGAGGGGGGATACAATGAGCAGTTCTTC
cdr3_aa: CASSPRGLEGGYNEQFF

clone_size: .
j_call: TRBJ2-7
cdr3_length: 15
v_call: TRBV5-1
d_call: .
cdr3_nt: TGCGCCAGCAGCTTAGTGGGTGCGGCTATGTACGAGCAGTACTTC
cdr3_aa: CASSLVGAAMYEQYF

clone_size: .
j_call: TRBJ1-1
cdr3_length: 14
v_call: TRBV5-6
d_call: .
cdr3_nt: TGTGCCAGCAGTGTTGGGGGGAGGGTCACTGAAGCTTTCTTT
cdr3_aa: CASSVGGRVTEAFF

clone_size: once
j_call: TRBJ2-1
cdr3_length: 15
v_call: TRBV5-1
d_call: TRBD2
cdr3_nt: TGCGCCAGCAGCTTGGGGACTAGCGGAATCAATGAGCAGTTCTTC
cdr3_aa: CASSLGTSGINEQFF